The 20 T cell receptor beta chains below all came from one sample that was sequenced in a study of spatial heterogeneity in lung cancer (dated by TCRdb to the late 2010s). Read against the paper, the sample's time point label means: sample taken at primary tumor resection. Library construction relied on 5' RACE. The sequencing machine was a NextSeq 500. TCRdb took the public reads, trimmed them with fastp at Q25, ran MiXCR for clone calling and kept in-frame beta chains. Entries that share a CDR3 protein sequence are merged under the most common genes and DNA. The sample table shows 35,000 to 50,000 distinct CDR3 sequences, and approximately 3% are seen once. The ten top clones hold roughly 34% of the sample. The sequenced sample was normal lung tissue next to the tumor, obtained at surgery. The receptor source for this set is a male donor with early-stage non-small cell lung cancer.

This clonotype was counted many times. The V call is TRBV6-6, the J call TRBJ1-1, with D perhaps matching TRBD1 (5 bases). The CDR3 contains 12 residues. Trimming left V 6 bases short and J 6 bases short, with 11 bases between. CDR1 and CDR2 (germline): MNHNY, SVGAGI (reference sequence). The CDR3 here is CASRGTGAEAFF. CDR3 sequence (DNA): TGTGCCAGCAGGGGTACGGGGGCTGAAGCTTTCTTT.

This clonotype was counted many times. The chain uses TRBV3-1 and TRBJ2-7; TRBD2 matches at 7 bases. The CDR3 spans 12 residues. Germline V CDR1 and CDR2: LGHDT, YNNKEL (reference sequence). V was pared by 5 bases and J by 6 bases, with 4 bases of the junction left unmatched. The CDR3 region is CASSLRTSEQYF. CDR3 bases: TGTGCCAGCAGCTTGCGGACTAGCGAGCAGTACTTC.

This clonotype was counted ten times or more. The genes are TRBV7-2 and TRBJ2-3, with TRBD1 matching over 8 bases. Trimming at V came to 4 bases and at J to 6 bases, leaving 12 bases not matched to a gene. In germline, CDR1 is SGHTA, CDR2 FQGNSA. The CDR3 loop spans 16 amino acids. CDR3 region: CASSSGVRTGLDTQYF. The CDR3, as DNA: TGTGCCAGCAGCTCAGGTGTAAGGACAGGGCTGGATACGCAGTATTTT.

This clonotype has only a few counts. The chain has TRBV20-1 and TRBJ2-7; no firm D call. Between the trimmed V and J ends, which lost 0 bases and 6 bases, there was a span of 6 bases. Germline V CDR1 and CDR2: DFQATT, SNEGSKA (reference sequence). The CDR3 covers 11 residues. DNA for the CDR3: TGCAGTGCTAGAGATGGGCGCGAGCAGTACTTC. It codes for CSARDGREQYF.

There are many counts of this clonotype. The rearrangement uses TRBV6-5 and TRBJ2-3, with D maybe TRBD2 (6 bases). The V gene lost 3 bases and the J gene lost 7 bases, with 8 bases spanning the gap. CDR1 MNHEY and CDR2 SVGAGI come from the germline V gene. CDR3 length: 12 amino acids. CDR3 sequence reads: CASSYGGNTQYF. CDR3 DNA: TGTGCCAGCAGTTATGGGGGGAATACGCAGTATTTT.

The table lists this clonotype with many counts. V and J are TRBV28 and TRBJ1-4; no clear D gene. The CDR3 spans 11 residues. V was shortened by 4 bases and J by 7 bases, with 4 bases between the two germline ends. From germline, CDR1 is MDHEN and CDR2 SYDVKM. CDR3 residues: CASSSVEKLFF. As DNA, the CDR3 is TGTGCCAGCAGTTCAGTTGAAAAACTGTTTTTT.

This clonotype was counted many times. The rearrangement uses TRBV20-1 and TRBJ2-3; 9 bases are a match to TRBD2. The germline gives CDR1 DFQATT, CDR2 SNEGSKA (reference sequence). The V and J ends lost 3 bases and 4 bases, in that order; junction bases with no gene match: 5. The CDR3 is made up of 14 amino acids. The CDR3 DNA reads TGCAGTGCTAGCCTTAGCGGGAGATCAGATACGCAGTATTTT. Its protein product is CSASLSGRSDTQYF.

This clonotype was seen repeatedly, ten times or more. The chain employs TRBV11-2 and TRBJ2-5; D is ambiguous. Deletions cut 5 bases from V and 1 base from J, with 11 bases between. The CDR3 extends over 14 amino acids. Germline V lookup: CDR1 SGHAT, CDR2 FQNNGV. The CDR3 DNA follows: TGTGCCAGCAGCCCCGACTGGCTCCAAGAGACCCAGTACTTC. Its translation is CASSPDWLQETQYF.

There are many counts of this clonotype. The chain carries TRBV6-5 and TRBJ1-5, with D perhaps TRBD1 (5 bases). The CDR3 runs 13 residues. Germline loops: CDR1 MNHEY, CDR2 SVGAGI. V lost 4 bases and J lost 5, with 9 bases in between. The CDR3, as DNA: TGTGCCAGCAGTTGGGACGGAGATCAGCCCCAGCATTTT. This encodes CASSWDGDQPQHF.

In this sample, this clonotype turned up many times. This rearrangement joins TRBV20-1 to TRBJ1-2; tentative D call: TRBD1 (5 bases). V dropped 0 bases and J dropped 8 bases, with 10 bases sitting between them. The germline CDR1 and CDR2 sequences are DFQATT and SNEGSKA (reference sequence). CDR3 size: 12 residues. CDR3 DNA: TGCAGTGCTAGAGATTTTGGGGGAGGCTACACCTTC. Its translation is CSARDFGGGYTF.

There are many counts of this clonotype. This chain connects TRBV4-3 to TRBJ2-4, with 14 bases matching TRBD2. J was trimmed by 5 bases and V by 3 bases; bases with no gene match: 3. CDR3 length equals 16 residues. Germline loops: CDR1 LGHNA, CDR2 YSLEER. The CDR3 sequence is CASSHGTSGGQNIQYF. The CDR3 DNA reads as TGCGCCAGCAGCCACGGGACTAGCGGGGGCCAAAACATTCAGTACTTC.

This clonotype was seen ten or more times. The CDR3, as DNA: TGTGCCACCAGTGACCGGCGGGGCCAGCCCCAGCATTTT. It translates to CATSDRRGQPQHF. The rearrangement links TRBV24-1 to TRBJ1-5, with a weak D call TRBD1 (5 bases). CDR1 and CDR2 from the germline V gene are KGHDR and SFDVKD. V was clipped by 4 bases and J by 7 bases, with 10 bases between them. The CDR3 has 13 residues.

The chain carries TRBV5-1 and TRBJ2-3; the D gene is possibly TRBD1 (5 bases). The length of the CDR3 is 14 residues. V lost 4 bases, J lost 2 bases, and 11 bases lay in between. Looked up from germline, CDR1 is SGHRS and CDR2 is YFSETQ. The CDR3 loop is CASSDDSYTDTQYF. In DNA form, the CDR3 reads TGCGCCAGCAGCGACGACAGCTACACAGATACGCAGTATTTT.

This clonotype was counted ten times or more. The rearrangement links TRBV15 to TRBJ1-5; no clear D. Trimming stripped 3 bases from V and 7 bases from J, with 7 bases between. The CDR3 runs to 12 residues. The germline V gene encodes CDR1 LNHNV and CDR2 YYDKDF (reference sequence). The CDR3 loop reads CATSRQDQPQHF. The DNA of the CDR3 is TGTGCCACCAGCAGGCAGGACCAGCCCCAGCATTTT. The whole variable domain, remainder taken from reference TRBV15 and TRBJ1-5, is DAMVIQNPRYQVTQFGKPVTLSCSQTLNHNVMYWYQQKSSQAPKLLFHYYDKDFNNEADTPDNFQSRRPNTSFCFLDIRSPGLGDTAMYLCATSRQDQPQHFGDGTRLSIL.

This sequence joins TRBV19 and TRBJ2-7; 7 bases are a match to TRBD1. Germline-derived CDR1 and CDR2 are LNHDA and SQIVND (reference sequence). With 3 bases clipped from V and 2 bases from J, the junction kept 7 bases outside the gene matches. The CDR3 loop spans 15 amino acids. The CDR3 sequence: CASSMAGGFTYEQYF. Here the CDR3 DNA reads TGTGCCAGTAGTATGGCAGGGGGTTTTACCTACGAGCAGTACTTC.

In this sample, this clonotype turned up many times. V is TRBV5-1 and J is TRBJ2-3, with 7 bases aligning to TRBD2. Losses at the gene ends were 5 bases for V and 5 bases for J; bases not matched to a gene: 11. Per germline, CDR1 SGHRS and CDR2 YFSETQ. This CDR3 is 15 amino acids long. The CDR3 region is CASSISGDGGDTQYF. The CDR3 bases are TGCGCCAGCAGTATAAGCGGGGATGGGGGAGATACGCAGTATTTT.

This clonotype showed up many times. V is TRBV2 and J is TRBJ2-2; 8 nucleotides agree with TRBD2. V lost 6 bases, J lost 3 bases, and 0 bases stayed unmatched. This CDR3 is built from 13 residues. Germline CDR1 SNHLY, CDR2 FYNNEI. In DNA form, the CDR3 reads TGTGCCAGCAGACTAGCGGACACCGGGGAGCTGTTTTTT. Its protein is CASRLADTGELFF.

This clonotype was seen many times. The V gene is TRBV3-1, the J gene TRBJ2-1; TRBD1 matches at 7 bases. V gave up 2 bases and J gave up 5 bases; unmatched junction bases: 3. Germline CDR1 is LGHDT and CDR2 is YNNKEL (reference sequence). The CDR3 runs to 14 residues. CDR3 DNA sequence: TGTGCCAGCAGCCAACAGACAGGGAACAATGAGCAGTTCTTC. This codes for CASSQQTGNNEQFF.

This clonotype was counted ten times or more. V gene TRBV7-9 combines with J gene TRBJ1-4; 8 bases line up with TRBD1. The J segment lost 5 bases and the V segment lost 1 base, leaving 9 bases of the junction unmatched. The germline gives CDR1 SEHNR, CDR2 FQNEAQ (reference sequence). CDR3 size: 17 residues. The CDR3 DNA follows: TGTGCCAGCAGCTTAGGAGCAGGGGGCGTCGGCAATGAAAAACTGTTTTTT. This sequence encodes CASSLGAGGVGNEKLFF.

This clonotype showed up many times. The chain has TRBV7-6 and TRBJ2-3, with D perhaps given as TRBD1 or TRBD2 (6 bases each). Trimming stripped 5 bases from V and 9 bases from J, with 18 bases between. The germline CDR1 and CDR2 sequences are SGHVS and FNYEAQ. This CDR3 comprises 14 residues. CDR3 DNA sequence: TGTGCCAGCAGCAGGGGGAACTGGGAGGACACGCAGTATTTT. Protein: CASSRGNWEDTQYF.